In its sample, the clone carrying this T cell receptor (beta chain) was seen once. This record comes from a study of shared clonotypes between healthy human individuals. Germline V gene lookup returns CDR1 SEHNR and CDR2 FQNEAQ (reference sequence). Trimming pared 5 bases from V and 1 base from J, leaving 21 bases between. This CDR3 spans 18 amino acids. The assay was immunoSEQ multiplex PCR, and TCRdb's table has in-frame clones only and misses some. The repertoire has over a million clones, roughly 96% of them found once; the top ten carry more than 0.9%. The sample was naive CD4+ T cells sorted from blood. The subset here: CD45RA+ positively selected. This rearrangement joins TRBV7-9 to TRBJ1-5, with a tentative D call TRBD1 (5 bases). This TCR was recovered from a man aged 30 to 45 in good health. The CDR3 DNA follows: TGTGCCAGCAGCCGCCTAACGGTCGGGGACGGGAGCAATCAGCCCCAGCATTTT. It codes for CASSRLTVGDGSNQPQHF.